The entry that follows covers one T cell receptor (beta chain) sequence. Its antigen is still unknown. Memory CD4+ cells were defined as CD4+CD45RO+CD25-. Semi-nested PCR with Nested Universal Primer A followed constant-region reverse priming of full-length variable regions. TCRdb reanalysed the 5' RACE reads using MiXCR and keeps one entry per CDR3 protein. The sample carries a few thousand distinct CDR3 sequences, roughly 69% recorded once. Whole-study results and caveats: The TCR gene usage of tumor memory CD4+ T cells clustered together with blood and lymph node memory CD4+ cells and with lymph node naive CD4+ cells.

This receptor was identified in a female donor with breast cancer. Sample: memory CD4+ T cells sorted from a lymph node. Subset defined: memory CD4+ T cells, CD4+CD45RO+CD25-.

The CDR3 nucleotides are TGTGCCAGCAGCGTAGGGCAGGTCTCTAAAAACACCATATATTTT. Translated: CASSVGQVSKNTIYF. This sequence joins TRBV9 and TRBJ1-3; D unclear. Germline loops: CDR1 SGDLS, CDR2 YYNGEE. The ends were cut back, 0 bases at V and 6 bases at J, with 13 bases in the middle. The CDR3 length is 15 residues.